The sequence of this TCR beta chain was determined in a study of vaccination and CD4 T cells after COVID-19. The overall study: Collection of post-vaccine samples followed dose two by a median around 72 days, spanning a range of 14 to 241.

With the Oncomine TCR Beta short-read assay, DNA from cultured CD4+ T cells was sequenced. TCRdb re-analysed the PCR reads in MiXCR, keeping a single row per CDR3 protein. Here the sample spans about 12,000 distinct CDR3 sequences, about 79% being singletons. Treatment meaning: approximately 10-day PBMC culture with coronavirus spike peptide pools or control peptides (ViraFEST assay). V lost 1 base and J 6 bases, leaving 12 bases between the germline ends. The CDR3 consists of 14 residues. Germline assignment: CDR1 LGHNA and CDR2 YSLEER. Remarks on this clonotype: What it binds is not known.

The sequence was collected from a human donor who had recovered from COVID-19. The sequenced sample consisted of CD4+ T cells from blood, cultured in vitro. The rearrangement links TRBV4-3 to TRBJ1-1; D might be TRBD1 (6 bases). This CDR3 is CASSQGVGGSEAFF. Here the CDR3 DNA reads TGCGCCAGCAGCCAAGGGGTCGGGGGCTCTGAAGCTTTCTTT.